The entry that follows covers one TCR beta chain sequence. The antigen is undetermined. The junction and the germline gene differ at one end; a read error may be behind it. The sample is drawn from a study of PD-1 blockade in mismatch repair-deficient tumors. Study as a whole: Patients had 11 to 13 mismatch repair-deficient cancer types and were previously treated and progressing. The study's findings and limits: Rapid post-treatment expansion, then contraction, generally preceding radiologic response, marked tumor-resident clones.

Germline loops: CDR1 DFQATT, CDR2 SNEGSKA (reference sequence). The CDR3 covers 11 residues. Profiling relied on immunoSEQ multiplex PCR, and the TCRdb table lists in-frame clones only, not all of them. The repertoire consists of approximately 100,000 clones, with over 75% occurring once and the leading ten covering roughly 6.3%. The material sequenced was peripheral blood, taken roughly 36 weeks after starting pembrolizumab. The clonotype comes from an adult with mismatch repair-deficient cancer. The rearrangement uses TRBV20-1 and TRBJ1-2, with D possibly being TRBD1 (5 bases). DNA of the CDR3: TGCAGTGCAAGAGCGGACATCTCCTACACCTTC. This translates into CSARADISYTF.